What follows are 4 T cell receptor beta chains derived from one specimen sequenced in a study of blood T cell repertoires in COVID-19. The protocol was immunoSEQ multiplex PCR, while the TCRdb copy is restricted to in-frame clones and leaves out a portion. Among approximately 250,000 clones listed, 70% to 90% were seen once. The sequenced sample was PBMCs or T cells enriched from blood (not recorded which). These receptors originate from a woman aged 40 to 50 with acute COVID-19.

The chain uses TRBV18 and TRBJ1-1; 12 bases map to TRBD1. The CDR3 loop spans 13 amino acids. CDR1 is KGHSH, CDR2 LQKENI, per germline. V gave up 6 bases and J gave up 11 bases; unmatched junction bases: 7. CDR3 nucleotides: TGTGCCAGCTCGCCTACCGGGACAGGGGGCGCTTTCTTT. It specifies CASSPTGTGGAFF.

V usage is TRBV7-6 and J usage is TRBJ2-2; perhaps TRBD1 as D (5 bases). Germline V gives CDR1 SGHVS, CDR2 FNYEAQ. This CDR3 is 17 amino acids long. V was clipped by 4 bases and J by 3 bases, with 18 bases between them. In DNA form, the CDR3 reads TGTGCCAGCAGCTACCGTGGGGCCTCGGATTACACCGGGGAGCTGTTTTTT. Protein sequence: CASSYRGASDYTGELFF.

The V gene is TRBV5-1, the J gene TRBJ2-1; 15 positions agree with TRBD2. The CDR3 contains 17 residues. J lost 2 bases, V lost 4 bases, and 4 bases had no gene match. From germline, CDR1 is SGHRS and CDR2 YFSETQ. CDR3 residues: CASSRTSGRVAYNEQFF. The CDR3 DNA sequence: TGCGCCAGCAGCCGGACTAGCGGGAGGGTGGCCTACAATGAGCAGTTCTTC.

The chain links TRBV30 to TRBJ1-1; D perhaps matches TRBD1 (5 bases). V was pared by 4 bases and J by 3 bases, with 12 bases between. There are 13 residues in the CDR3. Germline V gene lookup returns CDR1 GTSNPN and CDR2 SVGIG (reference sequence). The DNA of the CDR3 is TGTGCCTGGAAGACTGACAGTTACACTGAAGCTTTCTTT. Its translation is CAWKTDSYTEAFF.